This T cell receptor beta chain was documented in a study of blood T cell repertoires in COVID-19. Overall study: COVID-19 samples from acute and convalescent phases originated in the United States, Italy and Spain. In each case, the material was cDNA or gDNA derived from T cells, B-cell-depleted T cells, or PBMCs.

The germline V and J ends were trimmed by 4 bases and 7 bases, with 11 bases remaining between them. Germline CDR1 is ENHRY and CDR2 is SYGVKD. The CDR3 consists of 13 residues. Original methodology: The authors estimated nucleated cell counts from reference gene primer amplification. Measured with immunoSEQ multiplex PCR; TCRdb has only the in-frame clones, and not every one. From that table come the V and J calls and clone size; the DNA was used to work out D and trimming. The table includes approximately 56,000 clones, approximately 89% detected once. Sequencing input: peripheral blood. The receptor was derived from an elderly man with active or convalescent COVID-19. The genes are TRBV10-3 and TRBJ1-3; D is undetermined. The DNA for the CDR3 is TGTGCCATCAGTGGAACAATGTCGAACACCATATATTTT. Residues: CAISGTMSNTIYF.